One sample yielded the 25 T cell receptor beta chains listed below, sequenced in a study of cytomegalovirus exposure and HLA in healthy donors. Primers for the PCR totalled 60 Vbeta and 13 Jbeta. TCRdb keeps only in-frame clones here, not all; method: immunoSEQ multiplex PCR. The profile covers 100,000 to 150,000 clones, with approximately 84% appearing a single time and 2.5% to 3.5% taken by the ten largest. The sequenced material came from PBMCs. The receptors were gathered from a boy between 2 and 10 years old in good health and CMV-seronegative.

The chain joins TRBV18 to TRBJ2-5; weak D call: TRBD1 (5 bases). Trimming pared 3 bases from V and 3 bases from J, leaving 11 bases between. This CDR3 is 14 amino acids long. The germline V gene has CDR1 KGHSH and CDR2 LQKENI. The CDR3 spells CASSPTAPEETQYF. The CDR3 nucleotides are TGTGCCAGCTCACCGACAGCACCTGAAGAGACCCAGTACTTC.

The CDR3, as DNA: TGCGCCAGCAGCCAACCGACAGGGCGAAACACCATATATTTT. It codes for CASSQPTGRNTIYF. The V and J genes are TRBV4-1 and TRBJ1-3; 7 nucleotides match TRBD1. The CDR3 sequence is 14 residues long. V shed 2 bases and J 5 bases; nucleotides not matched to a gene: 3. CDR1 and CDR2 (germline): MGHRA, YSYEKL.

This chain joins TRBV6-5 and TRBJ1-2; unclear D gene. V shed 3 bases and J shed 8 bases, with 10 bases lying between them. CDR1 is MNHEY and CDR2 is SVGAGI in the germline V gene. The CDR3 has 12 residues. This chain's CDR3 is CASSYGPSGYTF. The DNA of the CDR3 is TGTGCCAGCAGTTATGGGCCAAGCGGCTACACCTTC.

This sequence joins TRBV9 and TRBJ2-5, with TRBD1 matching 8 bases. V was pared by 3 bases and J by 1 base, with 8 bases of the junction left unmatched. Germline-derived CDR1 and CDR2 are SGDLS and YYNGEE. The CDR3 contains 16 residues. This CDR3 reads CASSAWDRLFQETQYF. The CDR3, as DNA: TGTGCCAGCAGCGCCTGGGACAGGCTCTTCCAAGAGACCCAGTACTTC.

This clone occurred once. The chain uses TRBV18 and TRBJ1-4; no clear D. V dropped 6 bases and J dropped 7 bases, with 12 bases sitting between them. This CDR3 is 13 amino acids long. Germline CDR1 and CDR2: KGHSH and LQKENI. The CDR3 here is CASSRDIIEKLFF. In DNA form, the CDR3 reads TGTGCCAGCTCCCGCGACATTATTGAAAAACTGTTTTTT.

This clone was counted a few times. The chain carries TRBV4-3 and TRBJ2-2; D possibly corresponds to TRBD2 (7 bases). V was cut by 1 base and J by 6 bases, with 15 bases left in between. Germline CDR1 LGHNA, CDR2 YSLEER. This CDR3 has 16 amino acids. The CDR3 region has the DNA TGCGCCAGCAGCCAAGTGGGGGGGGCAAGGTCCGGGGAGCTGTTTTTT. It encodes CASSQVGGARSGELFF.

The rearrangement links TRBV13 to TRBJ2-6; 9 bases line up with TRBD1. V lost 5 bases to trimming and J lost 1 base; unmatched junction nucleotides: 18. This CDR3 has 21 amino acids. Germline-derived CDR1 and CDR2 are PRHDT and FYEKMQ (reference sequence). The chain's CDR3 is CASSRTGGNRKGRSGANVLTF. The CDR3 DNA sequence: TGTGCCAGCAGCAGAACAGGGGGCAATCGGAAAGGAAGGTCTGGGGCCAACGTCCTGACTTTC.

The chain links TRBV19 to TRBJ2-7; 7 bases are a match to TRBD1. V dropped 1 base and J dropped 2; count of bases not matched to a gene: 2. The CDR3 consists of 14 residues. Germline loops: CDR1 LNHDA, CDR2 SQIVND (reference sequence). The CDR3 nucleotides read TGTGCCAGTAGTATAGGAGGGACAGCCTACGAGCAGTACTTC. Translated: CASSIGGTAYEQYF.

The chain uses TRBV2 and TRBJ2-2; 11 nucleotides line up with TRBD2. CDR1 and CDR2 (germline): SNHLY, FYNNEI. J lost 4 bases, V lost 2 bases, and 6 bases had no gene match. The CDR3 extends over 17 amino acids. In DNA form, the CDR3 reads TGTGCCAGCAGTGAATCGACTAGCGGGATAACCACCGGGGAGCTGTTTTTT. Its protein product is CASSESTSGITTGELFF.

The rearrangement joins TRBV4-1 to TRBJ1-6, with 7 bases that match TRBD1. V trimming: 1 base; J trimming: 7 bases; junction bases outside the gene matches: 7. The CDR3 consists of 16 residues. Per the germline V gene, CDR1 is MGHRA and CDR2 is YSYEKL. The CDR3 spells CASSQAPGGDNSPLHF. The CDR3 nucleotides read TGCGCCAGCAGCCAAGCGCCAGGGGGTGACAATTCACCCCTCCACTTT.

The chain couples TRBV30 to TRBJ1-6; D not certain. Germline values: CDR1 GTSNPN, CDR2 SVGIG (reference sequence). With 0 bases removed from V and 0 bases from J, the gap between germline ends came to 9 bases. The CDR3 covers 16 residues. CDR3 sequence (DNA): TGTGCCTGGAGTGTACTCCAAAGCTCCTATAATTCACCCCTCCACTTT. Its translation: CAWSVLQSSYNSPLHF.

As DNA, the CDR3 is TGTGCCAGCAGTGAAGCGCCAGGACTCTATGATCAGCCCCAGCATTTT. Protein: CASSEAPGLYDQPQHF. V and J are TRBV2 and TRBJ1-5; unclear D gene. V was clipped by 0 bases and J by 5 bases, with 14 bases between them. CDR1 and CDR2 (germline): SNHLY, FYNNEI. The CDR3 contains 16 residues.

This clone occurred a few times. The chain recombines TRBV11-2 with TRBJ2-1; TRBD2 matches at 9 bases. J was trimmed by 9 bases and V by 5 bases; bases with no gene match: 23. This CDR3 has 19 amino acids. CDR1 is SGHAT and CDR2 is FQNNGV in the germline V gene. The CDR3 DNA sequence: TGTGCCAGCAGCGCTCGGAGGGTGCGGGAGGGACTTCTGTTGGGTGAGCAGTTCTTC. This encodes CASSARRVREGLLLGEQFF.

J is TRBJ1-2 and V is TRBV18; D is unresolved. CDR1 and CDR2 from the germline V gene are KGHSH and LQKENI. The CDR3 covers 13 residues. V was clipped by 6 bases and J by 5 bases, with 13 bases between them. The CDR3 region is CASSPTGDYGYTF. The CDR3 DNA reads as TGTGCCAGCTCGCCTACGGGAGATTATGGCTACACCTTC.

The CDR3 DNA reads as TGCGCCAGCAGGTTTATAGCGGGTCAGAAGTCGAATGAGCAGTTCTTC. This translates into CASRFIAGQKSNEQFF. V gene TRBV10-1 combines with J gene TRBJ2-1, with TRBD2 matching 7 bases. The CDR3 length is 16 residues. Germline values: CDR1 WNHNN, CDR2 SYGVQD (reference sequence). V lost 6 bases, J lost 7 bases, and 15 bases stayed unmatched.

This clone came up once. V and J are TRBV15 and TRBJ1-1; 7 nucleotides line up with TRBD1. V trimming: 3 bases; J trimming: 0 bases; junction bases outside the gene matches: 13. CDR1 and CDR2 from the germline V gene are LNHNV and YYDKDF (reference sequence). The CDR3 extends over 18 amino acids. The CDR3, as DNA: TGTGCCACCAGCAGGTTGAGAGCCTCAGGGGGGATGAACACTGAAGCTTTCTTT. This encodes CATSRLRASGGMNTEAFF. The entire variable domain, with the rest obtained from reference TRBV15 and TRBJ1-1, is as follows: DAMVIQNPRYQVTQFGKPVTLSCSQTLNHNVMYWYQQKSSQAPKLLFHYYDKDFNNEADTPDNFQSRRPNTSFCFLDIRSPGLGDTAMYLCATSRLRASGGMNTEAFFGQGTRLTVV.

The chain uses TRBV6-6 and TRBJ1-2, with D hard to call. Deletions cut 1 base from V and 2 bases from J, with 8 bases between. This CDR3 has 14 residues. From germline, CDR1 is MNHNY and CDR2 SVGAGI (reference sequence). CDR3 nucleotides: TGTGCCAGCAGTTACTTTGGCCTCAACTATGGCTACACCTTC. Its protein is CASSYFGLNYGYTF.

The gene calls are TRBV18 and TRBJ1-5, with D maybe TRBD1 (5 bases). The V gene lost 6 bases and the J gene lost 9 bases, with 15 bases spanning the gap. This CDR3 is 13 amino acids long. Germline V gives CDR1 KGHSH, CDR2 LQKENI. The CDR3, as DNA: TGTGCCAGCTCTTCCGGGGGGGATAGGCCCCAGCATTTT. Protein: CASSSGGDRPQHF.

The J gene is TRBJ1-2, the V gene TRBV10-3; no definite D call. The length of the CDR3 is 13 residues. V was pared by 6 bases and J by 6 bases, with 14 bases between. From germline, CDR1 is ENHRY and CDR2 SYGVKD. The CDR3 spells CAIRVTTENGYTF. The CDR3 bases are TGTGCCATCAGGGTCACAACCGAAAATGGCTACACCTTC.

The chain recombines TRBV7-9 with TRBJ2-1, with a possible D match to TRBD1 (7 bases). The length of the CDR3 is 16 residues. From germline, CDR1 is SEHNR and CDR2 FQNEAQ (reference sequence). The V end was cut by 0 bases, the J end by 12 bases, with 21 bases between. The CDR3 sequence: CASSLAQGGHRGGQFF. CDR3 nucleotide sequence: TGTGCCAGCAGCTTAGCTCAGGGGGGCCACCGAGGGGGGCAGTTCTTC. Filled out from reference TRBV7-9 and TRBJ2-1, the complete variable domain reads DTGVSQNPRHKITKRGQNVTFRCDPISEHNRLYWYRQTLGQGPEFLTYFQNEAQLEKSRLLSDRFSAERPKGSFSTLEIQRTEQGDSAMYLCASSLAQGGHRGGQFFGPGTRLTVL.

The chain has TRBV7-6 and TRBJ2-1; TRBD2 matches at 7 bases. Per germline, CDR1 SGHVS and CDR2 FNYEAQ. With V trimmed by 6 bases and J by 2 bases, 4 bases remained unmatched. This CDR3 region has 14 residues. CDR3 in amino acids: CASRRGTTYNEQFF. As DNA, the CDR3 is TGTGCCAGCAGGCGGGGGACCACCTACAATGAGCAGTTCTTC. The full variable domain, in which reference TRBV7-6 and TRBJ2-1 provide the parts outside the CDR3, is GAGVSQSPRYKVTKRGQDVALRCDPISGHVSLYWYRQALGQGPEFLTYFNYEAQQDKSGLPNDRFSAERPEGSISTLTIQRTEQRDSAMYRCASRRGTTYNEQFFGPGTRLTVL.

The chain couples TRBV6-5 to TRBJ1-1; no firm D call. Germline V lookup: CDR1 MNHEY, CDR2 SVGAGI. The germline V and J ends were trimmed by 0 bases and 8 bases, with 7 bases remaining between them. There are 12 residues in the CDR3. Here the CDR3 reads CASSYSTGEAFF. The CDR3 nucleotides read TGTGCCAGCAGTTACTCGACGGGAGAAGCTTTCTTT.

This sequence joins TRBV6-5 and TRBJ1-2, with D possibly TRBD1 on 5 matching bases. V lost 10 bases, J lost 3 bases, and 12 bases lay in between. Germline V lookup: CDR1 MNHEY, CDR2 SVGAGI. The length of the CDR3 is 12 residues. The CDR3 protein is CATLGGDYGYTF. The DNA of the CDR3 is TGTGCCACCCTGGGGGGGGACTATGGCTACACCTTC.

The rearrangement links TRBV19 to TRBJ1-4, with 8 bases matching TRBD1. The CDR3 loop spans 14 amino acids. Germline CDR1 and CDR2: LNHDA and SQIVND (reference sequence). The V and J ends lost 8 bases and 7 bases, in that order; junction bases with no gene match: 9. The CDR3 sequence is CASQLRTGSEKLFF. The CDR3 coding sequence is TGTGCCAGTCAACTTAGGACAGGGTCTGAAAAACTGTTTTTT.

CDR3 region: CASSGAYKGDTIQTPSGNTIYF. The CDR3 region has the DNA TGTGCCAGCAGCGGGGCCTATAAGGGGGACACCATTCAGACCCCCTCTGGAAACACCATATATTTT. The J gene is TRBJ1-3, the V gene TRBV9; D might be TRBD1 (6 bases). Trimming shortened V by 3 bases and J by 0 bases, and 31 bases separated the two germline ends. Germline loops: CDR1 SGDLS, CDR2 YYNGEE. The CDR3 is made up of 22 amino acids.